This entry lists 27 T cell receptor beta chains sequenced from one sample in a study of T cell responses to AZD1222 COVID-19 vaccine. Sequencing used immunoSEQ multiplex PCR; TCRdb keeps in-frame clones, though not all of them. The sample consists of 150,000 to 200,000 clones, roughly 90% of them appearing once. The sequences come from peripheral blood, collected on day 0 of AZD1222 vaccination. The receptors shown here come from an adult in good health.

The V and J genes are TRBV28 and TRBJ1-1; D not resolved. CDR3 length: 16 residues. In germline, CDR1 is MDHEN, CDR2 SYDVKM. Trimming took 3 bases from V and 0 from J, leaving 14 bases between them. CDR3 in amino acids: CASSFSDLIMNTEAFF. The CDR3 DNA sequence: TGTGCCAGCAGTTTTTCAGATCTAATTATGAACACTGAAGCTTTCTTT.

V usage is TRBV5-6 and J usage is TRBJ2-3, with TRBD2 matching 12 bases. Germline values: CDR1 SGHDT, CDR2 YYEEEE. The CDR3 extends over 15 amino acids. With 7 bases clipped from V and 3 bases from J, the junction kept 6 bases outside the gene matches. Here the CDR3 reads CASGTSGGPTDTQYF. The CDR3 DNA reads TGTGCCAGCGGAACTAGCGGGGGGCCTACAGATACGCAGTATTTT.

V and J are TRBV25-1 and TRBJ2-7, with a possible D match to TRBD1 (6 bases). The CDR3 contains 13 residues. V was cut by 6 bases and J by 4 bases, with 13 bases left in between. Germline V gene lookup returns CDR1 MGHDK and CDR2 SYGVNS. CDR3: CASRGARRYEQYF. The CDR3 DNA sequence: TGTGCCAGCAGGGGGGCGCGACGTTACGAGCAGTACTTC.

The genes are TRBV7-9 and TRBJ2-3; 8 bases map to TRBD2. CDR1 and CDR2 (germline): SEHNR, FQNEAQ (reference sequence). The CDR3 has 16 residues. The V and J ends lost 1 base and 5 bases, in that order; junction bases with no gene match: 8. CDR3 bases: TGTGCCAGCAGCTTAGTCCTCACGGGAGGGCAAGATACGCAGTATTTT. Its protein is CASSLVLTGGQDTQYF.

The count of this clone is one. The chain employs TRBV6-5 and TRBJ2-5; D remains unclear. Trimming pared 7 bases from V and 2 bases from J, leaving 8 bases between. Germline-derived CDR1 and CDR2 are MNHEY and SVGAGI. This CDR3 has 12 residues. CDR3: CASIGIQETQYF. CDR3 sequence (DNA): TGTGCCAGCATCGGTATACAAGAGACCCAGTACTTC.

V gene TRBV6-5 combines with J gene TRBJ1-1, with D unresolved. CDR1 and CDR2 from the germline V gene are MNHEY and SVGAGI. Trimming took off 5 bases at V and 6 bases at J, with 19 bases between the two ends. This CDR3 is built from 15 residues. The CDR3 DNA reads TGTGCCAGCAGTCCCCGACCAAGCCCGCGCGCTGAAGCTTTCTTT. This encodes CASSPRPSPRAEAFF.

This clone appeared once. The chain employs TRBV6-2 or TRBV6-3 and TRBJ1-5, with TRBD1 matching 8 bases. Germline CDR1 reads MNHEY; CDR2 reads SVGEGT. This CDR3 region has 13 residues. Trimming took 2 bases from V and 9 from J; bases not matched to a gene: 3. DNA for the CDR3: TGTGCCAGCAGTTACAGGACAGGGCGGCCCCAGCATTTT. Its protein is CASSYRTGRPQHF.

The chain has TRBV7-9 and TRBJ1-4, with no clear D. The V gene's germline CDR1 is SEHNR and CDR2 FQNEAQ (reference sequence). Trimming took 1 base from V and 8 from J, leaving 11 bases between them. The CDR3 covers 14 residues. CDR3 DNA sequence: TGTGCCAGCAGCTTAGTCGCAGGCGGGGAAAAACTGTTTTTT. Protein product: CASSLVAGGEKLFF.

The gene calls are TRBV6-1 and TRBJ2-2; D possibly corresponds to TRBD1 (5 bases). The CDR3 consists of 13 residues. Germline CDR1 MNHNS, CDR2 SASEGT. V was cut by 0 bases and J by 6 bases, with 5 bases left in between. This CDR3 is CASSEARAGELFF. The CDR3, as DNA: TGTGCCAGCAGTGAAGCCAGGGCCGGGGAGCTGTTTTTT.

This sequence joins TRBV19 and TRBJ2-4; TRBD1 matches 8 bases. V lost 1 base, J lost 1 base, and 3 bases stayed unmatched. The CDR3 totals 16 residues. Looked up from germline, CDR1 is LNHDA and CDR2 is SQIVND (reference sequence). CDR3 residues: CASSIGQGAAKNIQYF. The CDR3, as DNA: TGTGCCAGTAGTATAGGGCAGGGGGCCGCCAAAAACATTCAGTACTTC.

The chain employs TRBV28 and TRBJ2-7, with 10 bases lining up with TRBD1. The CDR3 spans 15 residues. Germline lookup yields CDR1 MDHEN and CDR2 SYDVKM. The trim removed 5 bases at V and 2 bases at J, leaving 6 bases unmatched. The chain's CDR3 is CASSGPGQGTYEQYF. DNA for the CDR3: TGTGCCAGCAGTGGACCGGGACAGGGGACCTACGAGCAGTACTTC. Using reference TRBV28 and TRBJ2-7 for the parts outside the CDR3, the full variable domain is DVKVTQSSRYLVKRTGEKVFLECVQDMDHENMFWYRQDPGLGLRLIYFSYDVKMKEKGDIPEGYSVSREKKERFSLILESASTNQTSMYLCASSGPGQGTYEQYFGPGTRLTVT.

The chain uses TRBV25-1 and TRBJ2-2; D gene unclear. The CDR3 loop spans 14 amino acids. Germline V gives CDR1 MGHDK, CDR2 SYGVNS. V lost 5 bases, J lost 0 bases, and 7 bases lay in between. The DNA of the CDR3 is TGTGCCAGCAGTCCCCTCGCGAACACCGGGGAGCTGTTTTTT. Protein product: CASSPLANTGELFF.

The chain combines TRBV9 with TRBJ1-1; D is uncertain. V lost 0 bases to trimming and J lost 1 base, with 7 bases between them. Per the germline V gene, CDR1 is SGDLS and CDR2 is YYNGEE. The CDR3 contains 14 residues. CDR3 nucleotides: TGTGCCAGCAGCGTAGTTTGGGGGAACACTGAAGCTTTCTTT. Translation: CASSVVWGNTEAFF.

The chain couples TRBV7-9 to TRBJ1-4; D uncertain. The CDR3 is 14 amino acids. The germline V gene has CDR1 SEHNR and CDR2 FQNEAQ (reference sequence). Trimming stripped 1 base from V and 9 bases from J, with 12 bases between. DNA for the CDR3: TGTGCCAGCAGCTTAGGCTCAGCAGATCAAAAACTGTTTTTT. This sequence encodes CASSLGSADQKLFF.

V usage is TRBV7-6 and J usage is TRBJ2-1; 8 nucleotides agree with TRBD2. CDR3 length: 16 residues. Germline V CDR1 and CDR2: SGHVS, FNYEAQ. V gave up 1 base and J gave up 7 bases; unmatched junction bases: 9. CDR3 region: CASSLGIPGGLNEQFF. The CDR3 DNA reads as TGTGCCAGCAGCTTAGGTATTCCGGGAGGGTTAAATGAGCAGTTCTTC. Full variable domain (outside the CDR3, taken from reference TRBV7-6 and TRBJ2-1): GAGVSQSPRYKVTKRGQDVALRCDPISGHVSLYWYRQALGQGPEFLTYFNYEAQQDKSGLPNDRFSAERPEGSISTLTIQRTEQRDSAMYRCASSLGIPGGLNEQFFGPGTRLTVL.

Only a few counts were recorded for this clone. The chain recombines TRBV27 with TRBJ2-1, with D perhaps TRBD1 (6 bases). V lost 5 bases and J 9 bases, leaving 14 bases between the germline ends. This CDR3 comprises 13 residues. Per the germline V gene, CDR1 is MNHEY and CDR2 is SMNVEV (reference sequence). The DNA for the CDR3 is TGTGCCAGCAGTCTACAGGGTCTCGGTGAGCAGTTCTTC. Translating it yields CASSLQGLGEQFF.

The chain employs TRBV11-2 and TRBJ2-1, with TRBD2 identical over 8 bases. From germline, CDR1 is SGHAT and CDR2 FQNNGV. J gave up 7 bases and V 3 bases, and 8 bases lay outside the gene matches. The CDR3 sequence is 15 residues long. The DNA of the CDR3 is TGTGCCAGCAGCTTTGGACCGGGACTAGGGAATGAGCAGTTCTTC. Protein: CASSFGPGLGNEQFF.

The chain links TRBV7-8 to TRBJ2-7; D is perhaps TRBD1 or TRBD2 (5 bases each). Germline CDR1 is SGHVS and CDR2 is FQNEAQ. Between the trimmed V and J ends, which lost 3 bases and 7 bases, there was a span of 16 bases. This CDR3 comprises 14 residues. This CDR3 reads CASSLGVPSTEQYF. The DNA for the CDR3 is TGTGCCAGCAGCTTGGGGGTCCCGTCTACGGAGCAGTACTTC.

The chain employs TRBV19 and TRBJ2-7, with D perhaps TRBD1 or TRBD2 (5 bases each). Germline assignment: CDR1 LNHDA and CDR2 SQIVND (reference sequence). The CDR3 sequence is 11 residues long. Trimming took 7 bases from V and 4 from J, leaving 8 bases between them. CDR3 in DNA: TGTGCCAGTATCAGGGAGTACGAGCAGTACTTC. Translating it yields CASIREYEQYF.

This sequence joins TRBV5-5 and TRBJ1-6; 8 bases agree with TRBD1. CDR3 length: 16 residues. Per germline, CDR1 SGHKS and CDR2 YYEKEE (reference sequence). J gave up 6 bases and V 2 bases, and 7 bases lay outside the gene matches. CDR3 coding DNA: TGTGCCAGCAGCTTTGTTTCAGGGGGCCTTAATTCACCCCTCCACTTT. It codes for CASSFVSGGLNSPLHF.

This clone was observed a single time. This rearrangement joins TRBV6-6 to TRBJ1-2; weak D call: TRBD1 (6 bases). V was shortened by 6 bases and J by 5 bases, with 16 bases between the two germline ends. Germline-derived CDR1 and CDR2 are MNHNY and SVGAGI (reference sequence). The CDR3 runs to 14 residues. CDR3 DNA: TGTGCCAGCAGGCGGGACACCCACCTTTATGGCTACACCTTC. Its protein product is CASRRDTHLYGYTF.

This chain connects TRBV6-2 or TRBV6-3 to TRBJ1-2; tentatively, D is TRBD1 (5 bases). The CDR3 loop spans 13 amino acids. V was shortened by 2 bases and J by 3 bases, with 7 bases between the two germline ends. In germline, CDR1 is MNHEY, CDR2 SVGEGT. CDR3 residues: CASSYGGDYGYTF. CDR3 DNA: TGTGCCAGCAGTTACGGGGGGGACTATGGCTACACCTTC.

The rearrangement links TRBV30 to TRBJ2-5; TRBD2 matches 13 bases. The CDR3 sequence is 14 residues long. The V and J ends lost 4 bases and 5 bases, in that order; junction bases with no gene match: 4. Germline V gene data show CDR1 as GTSNPN and CDR2 as SVGIG (reference sequence). CDR3 sequence reads: CAWMTSGRSETQYF. Here the CDR3 DNA reads TGTGCCTGGATGACTAGCGGGAGGAGCGAGACCCAGTACTTC.

The chain recombines TRBV29-1 with TRBJ1-2; no clear D. Trimming stripped 4 bases from V and 8 bases from J, with 11 bases between. There are 11 residues in the CDR3. Germline-derived CDR1 and CDR2 are SQVTM and ANQGSEA. The CDR3 nucleotides are TGCAGCGTTGTTGACGCCGGGGGCTACACCTTC. It translates to CSVVDAGGYTF.

The gene calls are TRBV3-1 (or the pseudogene TRBV3-2) and TRBJ1-2; possible D gene TRBD1, 5 bases. The CDR3 spans 14 residues. V was shortened by 2 bases and J by 3 bases, with 10 bases between the two germline ends. Germline V lookup: CDR1 LGHDT, CDR2 YNNKEL (reference sequence). CDR3 sequence reads: CASSQSGKDYGYTF. The DNA for the CDR3 is TGTGCCAGCAGCCAATCAGGGAAGGACTATGGCTACACCTTC.

The gene calls are TRBV5-1 and TRBJ1-3; no definite D call. The CDR3 is 15 residues long. The V gene lost 0 bases and the J gene lost 2 bases, with 9 bases spanning the gap. The germline V gene has CDR1 SGHRS and CDR2 YFSETQ. The CDR3 loop is CASSLAVGTGNTIYF. For the CDR3, the DNA is TGCGCCAGCAGCTTGGCAGTGGGCACTGGAAACACCATATATTTT.

The rearrangement links TRBV11-2 to TRBJ2-2; D remains unclear. With 5 bases removed from V and 2 bases from J, the gap between germline ends came to 3 bases. Germline assignment: CDR1 SGHAT and CDR2 FQNNGV. This CDR3 has 12 amino acids. The DNA for the CDR3 is TGTGCCAGCAGCACAAACACCGGGGAGCTGTTTTTT. Translating it yields CASSTNTGELFF. The whole variable domain, filled in from reference TRBV11-2 and TRBJ2-2, reads EAGVAQSPRYKIIEKRQSVAFWCNPISGHATLYWYQQILGQGPKLLIQFQNNGVVDDSQLPKDRFSAERLKGVDSTLKIQPAKLEDSAVYLCASSTNTGELFFGEGSRLTVL.